Below are 9 T cell receptor beta chains sequenced from a single sample in a study of follicular helper T cells after annual influenza vaccination. Clones were read by immunoSEQ multiplex PCR, and TCRdb kept only the in-frame ones, dropping some. Of approximately 9,900 clones in the sample, 80% to 90% are singletons; the top ten hold about 0.5%. The time point denotes: 2015-2016 season, pre-vaccination. Specimen: CXCR5+ CD38- circulating T follicular helper cells from blood, collected on the day of influenza vaccination. The subset here: circulating Tfh, non-naive CD4+CXCR5+PD-1+ (ICOS+CD38+ or ICOS-CD38-). These receptor sequences come from an adult who received the influenza vaccine.

The rearrangement links TRBV6-5 to TRBJ1-3, with unresolved D. V shed 9 bases and J shed 1 base, with 7 bases lying between them. The V gene's germline CDR1 is MNHEY and CDR2 SVGAGI. The CDR3 is 12 residues long. The CDR3 DNA reads as TGTGCCAGTTCCCGTTCTGGAAACACCATATATTTT. Translated, it gives CASSRSGNTIYF.

The chain recombines TRBV29-1 with TRBJ2-3; tentatively, D is TRBD1 or TRBD2 (6 bases each). From germline, CDR1 is SQVTM and CDR2 ANQGSEA. The V gene lost 7 bases and the J gene lost 4 bases, with 12 bases spanning the gap. The CDR3 runs 12 residues. The chain's CDR3 is CSASRGADTQYF. The DNA for the CDR3 is TGCAGCGCTTCGAGGGGGGCAGATACGCAGTATTTT.

J is TRBJ1-1 and V is TRBV7-3, with unresolved D. V was pared by 1 base and J by 5 bases, with 8 bases between. Germline V gene lookup returns CDR1 SGHTA and CDR2 FQGTGA. The CDR3 has 13 amino acids. CDR3 coding DNA: TGTGCCAGCAGCTTAATTCGGGAGACTGAAGCTTTCTTT. Its translation is CASSLIRETEAFF.

The chain combines TRBV6-1 with TRBJ1-2; D gene unclear. CDR3 length equals 15 residues. V was cut by 6 bases and J by 8 bases, with 22 bases left in between. Germline CDR1 is MNHNS and CDR2 is SASEGT. The CDR3 nucleotides are TGTGCCAGCAGAAGTATACCAGGCGAACCCTACGGCTACACCTTC. Translating gives CASRSIPGEPYGYTF.

The V call is TRBV11-1, the J call TRBJ2-5, with TRBD2 matching over 7 bases. Looked up from germline, CDR1 is SGHAT and CDR2 is FQDESV (reference sequence). The CDR3 covers 15 residues. After removal of 7 bases from V and 1 base from J, the junction contained 9 bases not matched to a gene. Written as DNA, the CDR3 is TGTGCCAGCAACCCCCGTTGGGGGGGCCAAGAGACCCAGTACTTC. This gives the protein CASNPRWGGQETQYF.

V and J are TRBV5-4 and TRBJ2-7; 8 nucleotides agree with TRBD1. The junction had 6 bases not matched to a gene; V was cut back by 4 bases and J by 3 bases. CDR1 is SGHNT and CDR2 is YYREEE in the germline V gene (reference sequence). The CDR3 covers 14 residues. The CDR3 loop reads CASSNRDRNYEQYF. As DNA, the CDR3 is TGTGCCAGCAGCAACCGGGACAGGAACTACGAGCAGTACTTC.

V usage is TRBV19 and J usage is TRBJ1-3; D possibly corresponds to TRBD1 (5 bases). The CDR3 sequence is 14 residues long. V gave up 8 bases and J gave up 0 bases, with 11 bases separating them. Germline V lookup: CDR1 LNHDA, CDR2 SQIVND (reference sequence). CDR3 protein: CASSDIYSGNTIYF. In DNA, the CDR3 is TGTGCCAGTTCGGACATATACTCTGGAAACACCATATATTTT.

J is TRBJ1-4 and V is TRBV27; possible D gene TRBD1, 5 bases. Germline CDR1 and CDR2: MNHEY and SMNVEV (reference sequence). The CDR3 has 15 amino acids. V was clipped by 6 bases and J by 2 bases, with 13 bases between them. The CDR3 sequence: CASSSAGVTNEKLFF. CDR3 in DNA: TGTGCCAGCAGCTCCGCGGGGGTTACTAATGAAAAACTGTTTTTT.

This clone was detected only once. The chain is built from TRBV25-1 and TRBJ1-6; D gene ambiguous. The germline CDR1 and CDR2 sequences are MGHDK and SYGVNS. The length of the CDR3 is 16 residues. V dropped 0 bases and J dropped 0 bases, with 6 bases sitting between them. In DNA, the CDR3 is TGTGCCAGCAGTGAATATAAGAGCTCCTATAATTCACCCCTCCACTTT. As protein: CASSEYKSSYNSPLHF.